This note documents a single T cell receptor (beta chain) sequence. Its target is unknown. TCRdb's table, derived via immunoSEQ multiplex PCR, lists solely in-frame clones and lacks some. The data hold tens of thousands of clones, with 90% observed a single time. This sample stems from a study of graft-versus-host responses after intestinal transplantation. Broader study findings: Some patients had graft-donor T cell macrochimerism, and their allografts showed high graft-versus-host to host-versus-graft clonal ratios. There were GvH clones found in recipient marrow, and some of them appeared first in ileum or blood.

V was clipped by 3 bases and J by 4 bases, with 4 bases between them. The CDR3 is 13 residues long. Germline V gene data show CDR1 as MNHEY and CDR2 as SMNVEV (reference sequence). Sequencing was performed on unstimulated CD8+ T cells sorted from spleen or lymph node cells, taken before intestinal transplant. The J gene is TRBJ2-6, the V gene TRBV27, with no clear D. The receptor was isolated from a human donor who received an intestinal transplant. CDR3 coding DNA: TGTGCCAGCAGTTTTCCGGGGGCCAACGTCCTGACTTTC. This gives the protein CASSFPGANVLTF.